This entry is about one TCR beta chain. The antigen is undetermined. Unique molecular identifiers were incorporated into the prepared TCRbeta library. MiXCR, run by TCRdb on the PCR reads, gives a single entry per CDR3 protein. The sample records fewer than 700,000 distinct CDR3 sequences, approximately 13% being singletons. The germline V gene has CDR1 SGHVS and CDR2 FNYEAQ. Trimming removed 2 bases from V and 6 bases from J, with 14 bases in between. The CDR3 consists of 14 residues. These data belong to a study of T-cell reconstitution after alpha-beta-depleted transplantation in children. Regarding the study as a whole: T-cell counts and diversity at one year post-transplant came mainly from newly produced T cells. Where alpha-beta T cells came from about two months after transplant was reportedly several hundred expanded graft clones.

The gene calls are TRBV7-6 and TRBJ2-7; no clear D gene. Material: PBMCs, mostly from graft donor cells, obtained 360 days after TCRalphabeta/CD19-depleted stem cell transplant. The clonotype was recovered from a male patient younger than 18 who had a stem cell transplant for acute myeloid leukemia, so the T cells may come from the graft donor. The CDR3 DNA reads TGTGCCAGCAGCTTAAGTACTCCGCCCGGCGAGCAGTACTTC. It codes for CASSLSTPPGEQYF.